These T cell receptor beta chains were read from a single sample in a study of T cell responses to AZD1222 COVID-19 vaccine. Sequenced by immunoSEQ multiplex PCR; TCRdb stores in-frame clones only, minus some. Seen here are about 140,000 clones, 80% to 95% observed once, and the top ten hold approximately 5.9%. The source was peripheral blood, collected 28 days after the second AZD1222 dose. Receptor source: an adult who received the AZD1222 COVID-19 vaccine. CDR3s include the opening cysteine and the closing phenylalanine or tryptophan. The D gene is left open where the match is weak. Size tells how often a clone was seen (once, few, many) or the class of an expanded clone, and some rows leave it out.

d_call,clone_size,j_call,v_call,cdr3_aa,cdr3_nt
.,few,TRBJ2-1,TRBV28,CASSPRARASNNEQFF,TGTGCCAGCAGTCCGAGGGCCAGGGCCTCCAACAATGAGCAGTTCTTC
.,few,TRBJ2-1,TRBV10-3,CAITRDPGYNEQFF,TGTGCCATCACTCGGGACCCGGGCTACAATGAGCAGTTCTTC
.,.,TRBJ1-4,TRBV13,CASSLRSSFSEKLFF,TGTGCCAGCAGCTTAAGGTCGTCCTTTAGTGAAAAACTGTTTTTT
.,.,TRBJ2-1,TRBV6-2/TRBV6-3,CASSFLATSAGAENNEQFF,TGTGCCAGCAGTTTCCTAGCGACCTCGGCGGGGGCCGAAAACAATGAGCAGTTCTTC
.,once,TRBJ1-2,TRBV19,CASSSGRGQGNYGYTF,TGTGCCAGTAGTTCCGGCCGTGGGCAGGGTAACTATGGCTACACCTTC
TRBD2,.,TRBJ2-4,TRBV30,CAWSASGIKNIQYF,TGTGCCTGGAGTGCTAGCGGGATTAAAAACATTCAGTACTTC
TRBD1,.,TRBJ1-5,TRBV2,CASSGTGPQPQHF,TGTGCCAGCAGTGGGACAGGACCTCAGCCCCAGCATTTT
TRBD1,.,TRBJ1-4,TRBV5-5,CASSQGQGVEKLFF,TGTGCCAGCAGCCAGGGACAGGGGGTAGAAAAACTGTTTTTT
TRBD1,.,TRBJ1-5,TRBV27,CASSFSRVGGSNQPQHF,TGTGCCAGCAGTTTCTCCAGGGTAGGGGGCTCCAATCAGCCCCAGCATTTT
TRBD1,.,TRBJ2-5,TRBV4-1,CASSRLGQEEETQYF,TGCGCCAGCAGCCGCCTTGGACAGGAGGAAGAGACCCAGTACTTC
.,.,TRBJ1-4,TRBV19,CASTSAPGGLNEKLFF,TGTGCCAGTACCTCCGCCCCGGGGGGCCTTAATGAAAAACTGTTTTTT
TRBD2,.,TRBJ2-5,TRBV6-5,CASSYSAGGVAETQYF,TGTGCCAGCAGTTACTCGGCCGGGGGGGTGGCAGAGACCCAGTACTTC
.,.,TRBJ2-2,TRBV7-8,CASSPLDGALFF,TGTGCCAGCAGCCCTCTTGACGGCGCGCTGTTTTTT
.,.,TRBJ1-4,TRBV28,CASSFTQAVEKLFF,TGTGCCAGCAGTTTTACCCAAGCAGTTGAAAAACTGTTTTTT
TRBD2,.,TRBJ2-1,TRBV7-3,CASSLRREGSYNEQFF,TGTGCCAGCAGCTTAAGGCGGGAGGGGTCCTACAATGAGCAGTTCTTC
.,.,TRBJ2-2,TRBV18,CASSPEVVNFNTGELFF,TGTGCCAGCTCACCGGAAGTAGTTAACTTCAACACCGGGGAGCTGTTTTTT
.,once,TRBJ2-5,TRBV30,CAWGQGTGTQYF,TGTGCCTGGGGTCAGGGTACGGGGACCCAGTACTTC
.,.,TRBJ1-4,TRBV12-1,CASSPTCSGGEATNEKLFF,TGTGCCAGCAGCCCCACTTGTTCGGGGGGGGAAGCAACTAATGAAAAACTGTTTTTT
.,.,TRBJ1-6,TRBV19,CASSIGTRARNSPLHF,TGTGCCAGTAGTATTGGGACCAGGGCGAGGAATTCACCCCTCCACTTT
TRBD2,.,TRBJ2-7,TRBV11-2,CASSLRGVGPYEQYF,TGTGCCAGCAGCTTACGGGGGGTGGGGCCCTACGAGCAGTACTTC
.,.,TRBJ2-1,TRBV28,CASSPPDRSYNEQFF,TGTGCCAGCAGTCCTCCAGACAGGTCCTACAATGAGCAGTTCTTC
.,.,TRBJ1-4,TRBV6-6,CASSLSEEKLFF,TGTGCCAGCAGTCTATCGGAGGAAAAACTGTTTTTT
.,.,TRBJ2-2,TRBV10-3,CAITSSTGGSGELFF,TGTGCCATCACTTCGAGTACAGGAGGGTCGGGGGAGCTGTTTTTT
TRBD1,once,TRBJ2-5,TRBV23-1,CASSRSGTGGSKKTQYF,TGCGCCAGCAGTCGATCAGGGACAGGGGGCTCTAAGAAGACCCAGTACTTC
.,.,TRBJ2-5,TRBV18,CASSPGQETQYF,TGTGCCAGCTCACCAGGGCAAGAGACCCAGTACTTC
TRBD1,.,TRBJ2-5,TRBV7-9,CASSRGQGKETQYF,TGTGCCAGCAGTCGAGGACAGGGGAAAGAGACCCAGTACTTC
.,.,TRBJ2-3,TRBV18,CASSSTGLDTDTQYF,TGTGCCAGCTCATCCACAGGGTTGGACACAGATACGCAGTATTTT
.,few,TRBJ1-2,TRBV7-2,CASSQDRTAGGYTF,TGTGCCAGCAGCCAGGACCGTACCGCGGGGGGCTACACCTTC